This TCR beta chain derives from a study of CD8 T cells in Susac syndrome. Study information: Patients with Susac syndrome were therapy-naive, on corticosteroids, or on intravenous immunoglobulin alone at blood draw. Notes on the study in general: Maximal CD8+ clonal expansion in Susac was observed within TEMRA cells and among active patients.

This clonotype was detected once. Its antigen is still unknown. Random hexamers were used to reverse transcribe an amount of about 0.45 to 1 ug RNA. The CDR3 of TCR beta was amplified by immunoSEQ multiplex PCR across 54 Vbeta and 13 Jbeta. TCRdb recomputed calls from the immunoSEQ multiplex PCR reads with MiXCR, one row per CDR3 protein. Here the sample spans some 200,000 distinct CDR3 sequences, 85% to 95% being singletons. The T cells that were sequenced for TCR beta were CD8+ and CD4+ cells from blood. This CDR3 is built from 15 residues. With V trimmed by 5 bases and J by 3 bases, 8 bases remained unmatched.

V gene TRBV12-3 or TRBV12-4 combines with J gene TRBJ1-1; 8 bases fit TRBD1. The receptor was derived from a human donor with Susac syndrome. Sequenced input: CD8+ T cells from PBMCs. The CDR3 reads CASSPLSDRDTEAFF. The DNA of the CDR3 is TGTGCCAGCAGTCCCTTATCGGACAGGGACACTGAAGCTTTCTTT.